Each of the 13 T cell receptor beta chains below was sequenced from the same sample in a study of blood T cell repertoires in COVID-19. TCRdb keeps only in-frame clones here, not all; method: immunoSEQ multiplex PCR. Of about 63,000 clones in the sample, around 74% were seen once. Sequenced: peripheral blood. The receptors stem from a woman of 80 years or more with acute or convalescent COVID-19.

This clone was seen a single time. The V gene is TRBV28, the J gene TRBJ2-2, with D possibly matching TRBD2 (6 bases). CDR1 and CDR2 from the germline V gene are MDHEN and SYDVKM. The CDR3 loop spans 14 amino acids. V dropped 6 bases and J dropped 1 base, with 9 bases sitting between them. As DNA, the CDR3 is TGTGCCAGCAGGCTTAGCGGGAACACCGGGGAGCTGTTTTTT. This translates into CASRLSGNTGELFF.

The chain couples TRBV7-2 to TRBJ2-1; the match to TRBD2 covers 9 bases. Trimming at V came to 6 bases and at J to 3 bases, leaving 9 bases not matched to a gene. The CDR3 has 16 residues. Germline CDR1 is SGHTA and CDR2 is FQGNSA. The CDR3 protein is CASSRSGGGLYNEQFF. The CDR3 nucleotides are TGTGCCAGCAGTCGTAGCGGGGGAGGACTCTACAATGAGCAGTTCTTC. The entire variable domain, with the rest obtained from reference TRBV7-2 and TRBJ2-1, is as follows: GAGVSQSPSNKVTEKGKDVELRCDPISGHTALYWYRQSLGQGLEFLIYFQGNSAPDKSGLPSDRFSAERTGGSVSTLTIQRTQQEDSAVYLCASSRSGGGLYNEQFFGPGTRLTVL.

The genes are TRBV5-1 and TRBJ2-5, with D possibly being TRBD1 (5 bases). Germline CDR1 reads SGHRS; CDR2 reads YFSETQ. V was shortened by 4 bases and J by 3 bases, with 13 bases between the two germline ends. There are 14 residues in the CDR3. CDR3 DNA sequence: TGCGCCAGCAGCCCCGGACACGGTAAAGAGACCCAGTACTTC. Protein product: CASSPGHGKETQYF. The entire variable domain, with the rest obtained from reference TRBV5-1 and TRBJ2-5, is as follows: KAGVTQTPRYLIKTRGQQVTLSCSPISGHRSVSWYQQTPGQGLQFLFEYFSETQRNKGNFPGRFSGRQFSNSRSEMNVSTLELGDSALYLCASSPGHGKETQYFGPGTRLLVL.

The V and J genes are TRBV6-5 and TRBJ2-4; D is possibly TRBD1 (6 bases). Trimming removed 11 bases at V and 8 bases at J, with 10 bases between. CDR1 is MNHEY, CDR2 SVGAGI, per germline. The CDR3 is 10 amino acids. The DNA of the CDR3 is TGTGCCGCAGGGGTTGACATTCAGTACTTC. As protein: CAAGVDIQYF.

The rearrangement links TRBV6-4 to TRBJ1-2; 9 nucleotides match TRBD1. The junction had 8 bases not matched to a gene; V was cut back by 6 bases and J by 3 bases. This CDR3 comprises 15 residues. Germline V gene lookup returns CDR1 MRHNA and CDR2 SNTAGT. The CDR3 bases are TGTGCCAGCAGCCAGGGACAGGGTATACACTATGGCTACACCTTC. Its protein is CASSQGQGIHYGYTF.

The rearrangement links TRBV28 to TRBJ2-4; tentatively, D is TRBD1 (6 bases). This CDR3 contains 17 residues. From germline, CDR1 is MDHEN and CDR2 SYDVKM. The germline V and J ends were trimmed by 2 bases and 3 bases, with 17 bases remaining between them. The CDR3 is CASSLGGRGSYKNIQYF. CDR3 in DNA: TGTGCCAGCAGTTTAGGCGGCAGGGGATCTTACAAAAACATTCAGTACTTC.

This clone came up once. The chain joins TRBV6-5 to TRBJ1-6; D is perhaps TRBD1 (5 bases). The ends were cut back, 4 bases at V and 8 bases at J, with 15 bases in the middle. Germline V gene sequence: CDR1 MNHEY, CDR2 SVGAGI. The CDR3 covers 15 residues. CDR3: CASSSTRDSHSPLHF. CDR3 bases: TGTGCCAGCAGTTCCACTCGGGACTCGCATTCACCCCTCCACTTT.

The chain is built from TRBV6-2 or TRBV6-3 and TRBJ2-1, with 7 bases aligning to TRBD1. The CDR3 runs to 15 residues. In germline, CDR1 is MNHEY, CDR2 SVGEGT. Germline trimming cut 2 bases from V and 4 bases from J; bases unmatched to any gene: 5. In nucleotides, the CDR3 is TGTGCCAGCAGTTACCGGGGCAGGGGGTACAATGAGCAGTTCTTC. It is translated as CASSYRGRGYNEQFF.

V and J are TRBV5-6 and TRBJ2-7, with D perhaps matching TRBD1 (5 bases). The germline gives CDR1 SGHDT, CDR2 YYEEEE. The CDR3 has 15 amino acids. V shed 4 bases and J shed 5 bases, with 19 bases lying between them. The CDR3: CASSGTGAGFDEQYF. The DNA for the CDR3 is TGTGCCAGCAGCGGAACGGGCGCAGGGTTCGACGAGCAGTACTTC.

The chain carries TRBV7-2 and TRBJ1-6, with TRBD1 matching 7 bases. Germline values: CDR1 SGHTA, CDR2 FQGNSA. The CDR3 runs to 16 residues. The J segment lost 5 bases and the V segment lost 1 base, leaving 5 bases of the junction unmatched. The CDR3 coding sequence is TGTGCCAGCAGCTTAGGAGGGGGCGGGCATAATTCACCCCTCCACTTT. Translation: CASSLGGGGHNSPLHF.

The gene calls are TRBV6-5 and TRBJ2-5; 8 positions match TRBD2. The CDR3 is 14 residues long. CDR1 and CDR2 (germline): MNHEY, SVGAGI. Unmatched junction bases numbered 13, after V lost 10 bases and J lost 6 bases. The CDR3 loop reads CATLREGGGKTQYF. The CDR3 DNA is TGTGCCACGCTACGGGAGGGCGGGGGGAAGACCCAGTACTTC.

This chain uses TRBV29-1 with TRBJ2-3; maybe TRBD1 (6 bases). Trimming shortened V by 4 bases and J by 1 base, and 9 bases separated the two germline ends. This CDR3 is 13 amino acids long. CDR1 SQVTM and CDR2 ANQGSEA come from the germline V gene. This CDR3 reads CSVGAGGTDTQYF. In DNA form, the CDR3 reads TGCAGCGTTGGGGCAGGGGGCACAGATACGCAGTATTTT.

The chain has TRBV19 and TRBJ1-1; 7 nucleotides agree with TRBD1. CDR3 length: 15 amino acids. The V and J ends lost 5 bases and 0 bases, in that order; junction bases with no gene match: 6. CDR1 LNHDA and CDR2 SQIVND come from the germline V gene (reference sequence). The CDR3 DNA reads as TGTGCCAGTAGTTTAAGACAGGGTTTGAACACTGAAGCTTTCTTT. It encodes CASSLRQGLNTEAFF.